The 29 T cell receptor beta chains reported below all come from one sample, sequenced in a study of blood T cell repertoires in COVID-19. The data were produced by immunoSEQ multiplex PCR, yet TCRdb's version contains in-frame clones alone and is incomplete. The table records 89,000 or so clones, roughly 96% of them present only once. The sequenced sample was peripheral blood. The origin of the receptors is a human donor with active COVID-19. The donor label of this sample is uncertain.

This rearrangement joins TRBV3-1 (or the pseudogene TRBV3-2) to TRBJ2-3, with a weak D call TRBD1 (6 bases). The V and J ends lost 8 bases and 4 bases respectively, with 16 bases between them. This CDR3 has 14 residues. Germline CDR1 reads LGHDT; CDR2 reads YNNKEL (reference sequence). The CDR3 sequence: CASAQGSLSDTQYF. The CDR3 DNA is TGTGCCAGCGCTCAGGGGTCTTTATCAGATACGCAGTATTTT.

The genes are TRBV4-1 and TRBJ2-3, with TRBD2 matching 11 bases. From germline, CDR1 is MGHRA and CDR2 YSYEKL. With 4 bases clipped from V and 3 bases from J, the junction kept 6 bases outside the gene matches. The CDR3 extends over 16 amino acids. CDR3 sequence reads: CASSPRGLADTDTQYF. Here the CDR3 DNA reads TGCGCCAGCAGCCCAAGGGGACTAGCGGATACAGATACGCAGTATTTT.

This clone was recorded once. The chain uses TRBV12-3 or TRBV12-4 and TRBJ2-3; D remains unclear. CDR3 length: 11 amino acids. Trimming took 3 bases from V and 5 from J, leaving 3 bases between them. The CDR3 bases are TGTGCCAGCAGTTTCAGAGATACGCAGTATTTT. This encodes CASSFRDTQYF.

This clone is a singleton in its sample. This chain connects TRBV19 to TRBJ2-7; TRBD2 matches at 8 bases. Germline V gene lookup returns CDR1 LNHDA and CDR2 SQIVND (reference sequence). The CDR3 is 16 amino acids. J gave up 6 bases and V 3 bases, and 13 bases lay outside the gene matches. The CDR3 reads CASSIISGKGLAEQYF. CDR3 nucleotides: TGTGCCAGTAGTATTATTAGCGGGAAGGGGCTCGCCGAGCAGTACTTC.

The rearrangement uses TRBV19 and TRBJ2-2; 7 nucleotides line up with TRBD2. The CDR3 covers 14 residues. The junction had 6 bases not matched to a gene; V was cut back by 10 bases and J by 1 base. Germline V lookup: CDR1 LNHDA, CDR2 SQIVND (reference sequence). CDR3 nucleotides: TGTGCCACCTCCGGGACTATGAACACCGGGGAGCTGTTTTTT. This codes for CATSGTMNTGELFF.

This chain connects TRBV7-9 to TRBJ2-6, with D uncertain. Trimming removed 5 bases at V and 4 bases at J, with 15 bases between. Germline loops: CDR1 SEHNR, CDR2 FQNEAQ (reference sequence). The CDR3 is 16 amino acids. The CDR3 coding sequence is TGTGCCAGCAGCCCCCGGAGCAAAGCCGGGGCCAACGTCCTGACTTTC. It specifies CASSPRSKAGANVLTF.

The CDR3 reads CASKVAGGPVADTQYF. The CDR3 DNA is TGTGCCAGCAAGGTAGCGGGAGGGCCGGTTGCAGATACGCAGTATTTT. The genes are TRBV28 and TRBJ2-3; TRBD2 aligns across 11 bases. The V gene's germline CDR1 is MDHEN and CDR2 SYDVKM. This CDR3 is 16 amino acids long. Trimming cost V 7 bases and J 4 bases; bases outside gene matches: 10.

This chain links TRBV19 with TRBJ2-1; 7 bases line up with TRBD2. Germline CDR1 LNHDA, CDR2 SQIVND (reference sequence). Unmatched junction bases numbered 8, after V lost 3 bases and J lost 6 bases. The CDR3 runs to 15 residues. CDR3 bases: TGTGCCAGTAGTATTGGGGCGGGAGTGGGCAATGAGCAGTTCTTC. As protein: CASSIGAGVGNEQFF.

The gene calls are TRBV9 and TRBJ2-7; 9 positions match TRBD1. Trimming removed 0 bases from V and 2 bases from J; junction bases left unmatched: 6. The length of the CDR3 is 16 residues. Germline CDR1 reads SGDLS; CDR2 reads YYNGEE. The CDR3 protein is CASSVGGTGIPYEQYF. CDR3 nucleotide sequence: TGTGCCAGCAGCGTAGGAGGGACAGGGATCCCCTACGAGCAGTACTTC.

There are a few counts of this clone. The chain employs TRBV2 and TRBJ2-7, with 8 positions matching TRBD1. The junction had 8 bases not matched to a gene; V was cut back by 7 bases and J by 0 bases. In germline, CDR1 is SNHLY, CDR2 FYNNEI. The CDR3 covers 15 residues. CDR3 amino acids: CASTMDRVSSYEQYF. The CDR3 nucleotides are TGTGCCAGCACCATGGACAGGGTGAGCTCCTACGAGCAGTACTTC.

This rearrangement joins TRBV7-2 to TRBJ2-3, with a weak D call TRBD1 (6 bases). CDR3 size: 17 residues. Trimming removed 5 bases at V and 3 bases at J, with 21 bases between. Germline V gene sequence: CDR1 SGHTA, CDR2 FQGNSA. CDR3: CASSLRGARGRTDTQYF. The CDR3 nucleotides read TGTGCCAGCAGCCTCAGAGGGGCTAGGGGGAGAACAGATACGCAGTATTTT.

The rearrangement uses TRBV5-4 and TRBJ1-2, with 8 nucleotides matching TRBD1. V shed 4 bases, J shed 4 bases, and the junction held 9 bases outside the gene matches. Germline lookup yields CDR1 SGHNT and CDR2 YYREEE (reference sequence). CDR3 length: 15 residues. In DNA, the CDR3 is TGTGCCAGCAGCCTCCCCAGGGGGCTCGGCTATGGCTACACCTTC. It yields the protein CASSLPRGLGYGYTF. Based on the CDR3 plus reference TRBV5-4 and TRBJ1-2, the full variable domain is ETGVTQSPTHLIKTRGQQVTLRCSSQSGHNTVSWYQQALGQGPQFIFQYYREEENGRGNFPPRFSGLQFPNYSSELNVNALELDDSALYLCASSLPRGLGYGYTFGSGTRLTVV.

This clone is a singleton in its sample. The chain carries TRBV5-1 and TRBJ1-6, with a tentative D call TRBD1 (6 bases). The length of the CDR3 is 16 residues. Germline loops: CDR1 SGHRS, CDR2 YFSETQ. V was cut by 0 bases and J by 8 bases, with 15 bases left in between. This chain's CDR3 is CASSLDLTGNHSPLHF. In DNA form, the CDR3 reads TGCGCCAGCAGCTTGGACCTAACAGGGAACCATTCACCCCTCCACTTT.

CDR3 protein: CASSQGSGSYEQYF. The CDR3 coding sequence is TGTGCCAGCAGCCAAGGGTCAGGAAGCTACGAGCAGTACTTC. The chain has TRBV3-1 (or the pseudogene TRBV3-2) and TRBJ2-7, with D unresolved. The germline CDR1 and CDR2 sequences are LGHDT and YNNKEL (reference sequence). Trimming took off 1 base at V and 3 bases at J, with 10 bases between the two ends. This CDR3 comprises 14 residues.

The chain recombines TRBV28 with TRBJ2-7, with D tentatively TRBD2 (6 bases). Germline assignment: CDR1 MDHEN and CDR2 SYDVKM. The length of the CDR3 is 15 residues. V gave up 3 bases and J gave up 7 bases, with 19 bases separating them. The CDR3 DNA reads TGTGCCAGCAGTTTTACCGTTCGGCGCGCGGGGGAGCAGTACTTC. Encoded protein: CASSFTVRRAGEQYF.

This clone was recorded once. This chain connects TRBV28 to TRBJ1-4; 7 bases are a match to TRBD1. CDR3 size: 15 residues. V lost 3 bases, J lost 5 bases, and 6 bases stayed unmatched. The germline V gene has CDR1 MDHEN and CDR2 SYDVKM. The CDR3 DNA is TGTGCCAGCAGTTTGGATGGGACAGCCAATGAAAAACTGTTTTTT. Translated, it gives CASSLDGTANEKLFF. The full variable domain, completed using reference TRBV28 and TRBJ1-4, is DVKVTQSSRYLVKRTGEKVFLECVQDMDHENMFWYRQDPGLGLRLIYFSYDVKMKEKGDIPEGYSVSREKKERFSLILESASTNQTSMYLCASSLDGTANEKLFFGSGTQLSVL.

This chain links TRBV27 with TRBJ1-1, with a possible D match to TRBD1 (5 bases). CDR3 length equals 14 residues. V lost 0 bases to trimming and J lost 4 bases, with 9 bases between them. The V gene's germline CDR1 is MNHEY and CDR2 SMNVEV (reference sequence). CDR3 DNA sequence: TGTGCCAGCAGTTTATCGGACAAGGGCACTGAAGCTTTCTTT. It codes for CASSLSDKGTEAFF.

V gene TRBV7-8 combines with J gene TRBJ2-3; possibly TRBD1 for D (5 bases). The CDR3 extends over 16 amino acids. Germline CDR1 SGHVS, CDR2 FQNEAQ. V lost 1 base and J 4 bases, leaving 15 bases between the germline ends. CDR3 protein: CASSLGVQGQSDTQYF. In DNA, the CDR3 is TGTGCCAGCAGCTTAGGAGTCCAGGGTCAGTCAGATACGCAGTATTTT.

In nucleotides, the CDR3 is TGTGCCAGCAGCCGAAGACAGGGCTTTGGCCAACTGTTTTTT. This codes for CASSRRQGFGQLFF. The chain carries TRBV27 and TRBJ1-4, with TRBD1 identical over 7 bases. Losses at the gene ends were 6 bases for V and 12 bases for J; bases not matched to a gene: 13. Looked up from germline, CDR1 is MNHEY and CDR2 is SMNVEV (reference sequence). CDR3 length: 14 residues.

The chain recombines TRBV7-9 with TRBJ1-3; weak D call: TRBD1 (5 bases). The CDR3 length is 15 residues. In germline, CDR1 is SEHNR, CDR2 FQNEAQ (reference sequence). Trimming shortened V by 3 bases and J by 0 bases, and 9 bases separated the two germline ends. Here the CDR3 DNA reads TGTGCCAGCAGCTTCAGGGACTTCTCTGGAAACACCATATATTTT. It is translated as CASSFRDFSGNTIYF.

CDR3 sequence: CASTPLPYSGANVLTF. CDR3 bases: TGTGCCAGCACCCCCCTACCCTACTCTGGGGCCAACGTCCTGACTTTC. This chain uses TRBV11-2 with TRBJ2-6, with D unresolved. Germline V gene lookup returns CDR1 SGHAT and CDR2 FQNNGV. The V and J ends lost 7 bases and 0 bases respectively, with 13 bases between them. The CDR3 covers 16 residues.

J is TRBJ1-1 and V is TRBV7-2; perhaps TRBD1 as D (6 bases). Trimming removed 2 bases from V and 4 bases from J, with 11 bases in between. Looked up from germline, CDR1 is SGHTA and CDR2 is FQGNSA. The CDR3 contains 14 residues. Here the CDR3 DNA reads TGTGCCAGCAGCTTACAGGGGTTCGGCACTGAAGCTTTCTTT. It codes for CASSLQGFGTEAFF.

V usage is TRBV5-4 and J usage is TRBJ2-1, with 15 bases fitting TRBD2. Germline V CDR1 and CDR2: SGHNT, YYREEE (reference sequence). The V segment lost 0 bases and the J segment 2 bases; nucleotides outside the gene matches: 6. CDR3 length: 19 amino acids. DNA of the CDR3: TGTGCCAGCAGCTTGGGACCGGGACTAGCGGGAGGAACCTACAATGAGCAGTTCTTC. The encoded protein is CASSLGPGLAGGTYNEQFF.

The chain carries TRBV5-1 and TRBJ2-3; 8 positions match TRBD2. Germline-derived CDR1 and CDR2 are SGHRS and YFSETQ. The junction had 7 bases not matched to a gene; V was cut back by 1 base and J by 0 bases. The CDR3 consists of 17 residues. CDR3 sequence (DNA): TGCGCCAGCAGCTTGAGGCGGGGGGCTTCTAGCACAGATACGCAGTATTTT. Its translation: CASSLRRGASSTDTQYF. Looking up the rest from reference TRBV5-1 and TRBJ2-3 gives the full variable domain: KAGVTQTPRYLIKTRGQQVTLSCSPISGHRSVSWYQQTPGQGLQFLFEYFSETQRNKGNFPGRFSGRQFSNSRSEMNVSTLELGDSALYLCASSLRRGASSTDTQYFGPGTRLTVL.

The chain uses TRBV5-1 and TRBJ1-1, with TRBD1 identical over 8 bases. The CDR3 is made up of 16 amino acids. Germline trimming cut 0 bases from V and 1 base from J; bases unmatched to any gene: 5. The germline gives CDR1 SGHRS, CDR2 YFSETQ. DNA for the CDR3: TGCGCCAGCAGCTTGGGACAGGGGCGCCCGAACACTGAAGCTTTCTTT. Translation: CASSLGQGRPNTEAFF.

The chain employs TRBV27 and TRBJ2-1; 7 bases are a match to TRBD1. The CDR3 contains 15 residues. Germline values: CDR1 MNHEY, CDR2 SMNVEV (reference sequence). V dropped 3 bases and J dropped 0; count of bases not matched to a gene: 2. The CDR3 reads CASSFDRVSYNEQFF. Here the CDR3 DNA reads TGTGCCAGCAGTTTTGACAGGGTCTCCTACAATGAGCAGTTCTTC.

V gene TRBV7-7 combines with J gene TRBJ1-1; D is undetermined. Germline V gene lookup returns CDR1 SSHAT and CDR2 FNYEAQ (reference sequence). The length of the CDR3 is 13 residues. V dropped 5 bases and J dropped 0 bases, with 7 bases sitting between them. This CDR3 is CASSQQVNTEAFF. The CDR3 DNA reads as TGTGCCAGCAGCCAACAAGTGAACACTGAAGCTTTCTTT.

J is TRBJ1-6 and V is TRBV18; TRBD1 might be the D (6 bases). V dropped 3 bases and J dropped 10 bases, with 13 bases sitting between them. From germline, CDR1 is KGHSH and CDR2 LQKENI. The CDR3 covers 14 residues. CDR3 sequence (DNA): TGTGCCAGCTCACCCAGGGGTTCCAAATCACCCCTCCACTTT. It encodes CASSPRGSKSPLHF.

The chain has TRBV30 and TRBJ1-5; the D gene is possibly TRBD1 (5 bases). This CDR3 is built from 13 residues. The V gene's germline CDR1 is GTSNPN and CDR2 SVGIG (reference sequence). The ends were cut back, 3 bases at V and 4 bases at J, with 10 bases in the middle. CDR3 DNA sequence: TGTGCCTGGAGCCTGACAGAGAATCAGCCCCAGCATTTT. The encoded protein is CAWSLTENQPQHF.